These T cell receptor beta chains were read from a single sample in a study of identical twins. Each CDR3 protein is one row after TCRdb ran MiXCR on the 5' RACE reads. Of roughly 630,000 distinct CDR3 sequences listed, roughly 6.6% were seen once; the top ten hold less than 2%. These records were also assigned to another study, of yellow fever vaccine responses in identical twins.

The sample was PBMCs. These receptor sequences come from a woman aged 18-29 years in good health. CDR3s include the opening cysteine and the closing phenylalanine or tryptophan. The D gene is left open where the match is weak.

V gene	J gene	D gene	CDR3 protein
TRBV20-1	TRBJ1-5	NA	CSATRAPNQPQHF
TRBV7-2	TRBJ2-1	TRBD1	CASSSADRPNEQFF
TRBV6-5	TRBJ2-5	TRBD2	CASSYSGLAGLETQYF
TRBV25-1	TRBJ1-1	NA	CASRSGGTVNTEAFF
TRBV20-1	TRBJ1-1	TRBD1	CSARNGQGGTEAFF
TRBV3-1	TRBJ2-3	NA	CASSQDPAFADTQYF
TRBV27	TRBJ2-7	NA	CASSLSPRAYEQYF
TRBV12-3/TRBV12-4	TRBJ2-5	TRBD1	CASSGQGGETQYF
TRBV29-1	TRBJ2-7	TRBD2	CSVESPSGLSYEQYF
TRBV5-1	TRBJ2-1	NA	CASSPNGGLYNEQFF
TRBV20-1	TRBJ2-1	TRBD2	CSAGTSASYNEQFF
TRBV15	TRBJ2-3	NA	CATSRVGTTEGTQYF
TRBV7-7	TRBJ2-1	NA	CASSLLGGPQDEQFF
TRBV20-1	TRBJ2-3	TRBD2	CSALRGRADTQYF
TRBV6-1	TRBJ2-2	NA	CASSRATRGELFF
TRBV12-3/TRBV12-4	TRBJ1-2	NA	CASSSSSGLVYGYTF
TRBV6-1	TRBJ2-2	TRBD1	CASKPDRVTGELFF
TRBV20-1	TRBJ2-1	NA	CSAYSGTHNEQFF
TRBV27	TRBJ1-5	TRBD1	CASSYDRGGNQPQHF
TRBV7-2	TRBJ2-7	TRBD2	CASSVSGSIVSHEQYF
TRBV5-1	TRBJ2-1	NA	CASSLVEYNEQFF
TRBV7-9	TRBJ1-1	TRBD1	CASSVGQGLKSYTEAFF
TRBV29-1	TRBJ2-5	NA	CSVRGKQETQYF
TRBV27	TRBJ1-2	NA	CASRQTNYGYTF
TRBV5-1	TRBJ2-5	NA	CASSFEKGETQYF
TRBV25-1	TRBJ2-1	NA	CASSEYGGVWNEQFF
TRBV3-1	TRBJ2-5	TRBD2	CASSHPGGRGGTETQYF
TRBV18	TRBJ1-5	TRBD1	CASSSLPGQGGNQPQHF
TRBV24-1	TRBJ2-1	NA	CATSDPDSYNEQFF
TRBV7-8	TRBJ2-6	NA	CASSLFLGMSGANVLTF
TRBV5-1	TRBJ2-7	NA	CASKSGSPSYEQYF
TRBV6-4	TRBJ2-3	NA	CASSDHPEASTDTQYF
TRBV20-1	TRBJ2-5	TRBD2	CSARETSGRAETQYF
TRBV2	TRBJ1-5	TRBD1	CASSEGRGYQPQHF
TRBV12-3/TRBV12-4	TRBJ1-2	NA	CASSDGGKAYGYTF
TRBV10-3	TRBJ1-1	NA	CAISESITGNTEAFF
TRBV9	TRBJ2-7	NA	CASSVIDGRAEQYF
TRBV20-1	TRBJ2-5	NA	CSARATGAAQGTQYF
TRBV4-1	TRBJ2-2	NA	CASSQEAFLLGDSANTGELFF
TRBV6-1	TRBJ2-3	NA	CASSPGGSITDTQYF
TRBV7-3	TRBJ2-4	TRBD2	CASSITGRTSGPPVGKNIQYF
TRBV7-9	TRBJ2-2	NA	CASSFSQNTGELFF
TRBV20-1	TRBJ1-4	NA	CSARDSRTNEKLFF
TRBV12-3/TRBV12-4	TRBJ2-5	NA	CASRNLALTETQYF
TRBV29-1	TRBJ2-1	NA	CSVDRGRVGEQFF
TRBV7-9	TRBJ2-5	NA	CASSPRDSSRTQYF
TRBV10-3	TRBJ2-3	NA	CAISAGVDTQYF
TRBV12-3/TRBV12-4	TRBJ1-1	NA	CASSLAFGRSDTEAFF
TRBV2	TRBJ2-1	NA	CASSEFGGGVSYNEQFF
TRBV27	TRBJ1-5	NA	CASRQGGYSNQPQHF
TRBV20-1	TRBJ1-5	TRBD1	CSARDTGTGGRISNQPQHF
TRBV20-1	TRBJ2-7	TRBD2	CSARRLGLAGDPYEQYF
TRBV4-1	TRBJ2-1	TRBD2	CASSQTSGGPNEQFF